The present entry profiles one TCR beta chain with its context. Its recognized antigen is unknown. Read coverage stops 3 residues before the CDR3 terminus; the germline J gene supplies the remainder. Every participant had a single incident cervical HPV16 infection, and prevalent HPV16 infections were excluded. Cervical HPV DNA was detected by MY09/MY11 PCR and genotyped by dot-blot hybridization. More than 14 mL of heparinized blood were centrifuged, and the buffy coat was split into aliquots, frozen at -30 degrees C, and then kept at -80 degrees C. QIAGEN kits were used to extract genomic DNA from the buffy coat specimens. From the cysteine through the phenylalanine, the CDR3 covers 14 amino acids. Shown are 33 bases from within the CDR3, in frame from base 1. Compared with germline, V lacks 6 bases and J lacks 8 bases; bases without a gene match: 7. From the germline V gene (reference sequence), CDR1 is LNHDA and CDR2 is SQIVND.

This sample is part of a study of T cells in women clearing cervical HPV infection (dated by TCRdb to the late 2010s). For the study in its entirety: The cases were some 26 women with histologically confirmed HPV16-related CIN3 or worse, and 2 of those women had invasive cancers. Five blinded duplicates per group were added as quality controls, giving around 60 samples: about 50 participants and roughly 10 replicates. For cases, the median interval between lesion detection and blood sampling was roughly 150 days, with an interquartile range of roughly 85 to 220 days. Since HLA typing was available for only a few women, HLA type could not be ruled out as a confounder. This exploratory proof-of-principle case-control study, nested within the Guanacaste HPV Natural History Study in Costa Rica, compared TCR repertoires among women with different cervical HPV16 outcomes. Controls were 25 women whose single incident HPV16 infection cleared within 12 months without precancer or cancer developing. Cases and controls were matched on age within five years and on year of sample collection. Blood from cases was collected at the visit where the lesion was first found, while blood from controls was collected once the infection could no longer be detected. In the parent cohort, around 10,000 women aged 18 or older were enrolled in Guanacaste, Costa Rica, during about 1993 to 1994 and then followed for less than nine years. Median age was approximately 36 years in cases versus 38 to 45 in controls, and baseline characteristics did not differ significantly. Study-level results and caveats: TRBV6-7 relative abundance was lower in cases than in controls (around 0.11% versus 0.15%; Bonferroni P = 0.0008). Significantly higher TCR repertoire richness was observed in CIN3+ cases than in controls across sequencing depths, whereas no difference in evenness was found. Because the number of T cells per sample was unknown, the richness differences could reflect varying T-cell content rather than repertoire biology. Whether associations preceded infection or resulted from infection could not be shown with the cross-sectional design, and effector/memory subsets and HPV-specific T cells were not isolated. By combining richness with V gene abundances, random forest classifiers separated cases from controls with an estimated AUC of about 0.86.

TCR beta CDR3 regions were amplified by multiplex PCR using the immunoSEQ assay from an average of around 1,200 ng genomic DNA per sample. The assay corrected primer bias using a complete synthetic TCR repertoire to establish an amplification baseline. Amplicons were sequenced on the Illumina platform. On the study's bioinformatics: Sequences were error-corrected by clustering with frequency ratios and a modified nearest-neighbor algorithm, then analyzed in the immunoSEQ Analyzer with IMGT gene definitions. At each rarefaction depth, TCR richness and evenness were averaged across 20 rarefaction repeats, and samples with fewer sequences than that depth were excluded. Wilcoxon rank sum tests with FDR correction were used to compare V, D and J gene relative abundances between the groups. For the blinded duplicates, the intraclass correlation was roughly 96% for TCR richness and averaged 76.4% across roughly 65 gene segments. Here the immuneACCESS table is served through TCRdb, limited to in-frame sequences with V and J called. Missing clones are a known gap in these copies; in checked studies unresolved V genes cover under half, and the rest lacks a known reason. The DNA was the basis for D and trimming; V, J and clone size are from that table. The sample table on file contains 23,000 or so clones. The ten largest clonotypes hold 6% of the sample.

The rearranged chain carries TRBV19 and TRBJ2-1; TRBD2 lines up with 10 middle nucleotides. The material sequenced was blood buffy coat. This clonotype was sampled from a woman between 18 and 75 years old with a cervical HPV16 infection that either progressed to CIN3+ or cleared (not recorded which). CDR3 region: CASRASGSRDEQFF. The CDR3 DNA, read in part, is TGTGCCAGTAGGGCTAGCGGGAGTAGGGATGAG.